The rows below give T cell receptor beta chains drawn from one sample of a study of breast tumors, draining lymph nodes, adjacent tissues. TCRdb re-analysed the multiplex PCR reads in MiXCR, keeping a single row per CDR3 protein. The sample has 66,000 or so distinct CDR3 sequences, 40% to 55% seen once. The sequenced sample consisted of breast tumor tissue. These receptors came from a female donor with breast cancer. Some clones in this sample may be carry-over from other donors' samples. Each CDR3 is given with its conserved first and last residue. The D gene is left open where the match is weak. Expanded clones are given a class, and other clones once, few, many or no size at all.

D	size	V	J	CDR3	DNA
TRBD1	many	TRBV20-1	TRBJ1-2	CSARALTGEGYTF	TGCAGTGCTAGAGCCCTGACAGGGGAAGGCTACACCTTC
-	-	TRBV12-3/TRBV12-4	TRBJ2-1	CASSHPGANEQFF	TGTGCCAGCAGCCACCCTGGGGCCAATGAGCAGTTCTTC
-	many	TRBV5-1	TRBJ2-2	CASSSVPPPNTGELFF	TGCGCCAGCAGCTCCGTCCCTCCACCGAACACCGGGGAGCTGTTTTTT
TRBD1	medium-sized	TRBV15	TRBJ1-2	CATSGAGTGRGTF	TGTGCCACCAGCGGCGCCGGGACAGGGCGAGGGACCTTC
-	-	TRBV19	TRBJ2-7	CASSIQGNLEQYF	TGTGCCAGTAGTATACAAGGGAATCTCGAGCAGTACTTC
-	-	TRBV5-1	TRBJ2-3	CASSPDGSSDTQYF	TGCGCCAGCAGCCCGGACGGAAGCTCCGATACGCAGTATTTT
-	-	TRBV20-1	TRBJ2-5	CSARLVGGENQYF	TGCAGTGCTAGATTGGTAGGGGGGGAAAACCAGTACTTC
-	few	TRBV7-2	TRBJ1-1	CASSFSGNTEAFF	TGTGCCAGCAGCTTCTCAGGGAACACTGAAGCTTTCTTT
-	-	TRBV5-6	TRBJ2-2	CASSWGDGPVYEQYFGPGTGELFF	-
TRBD1	many	TRBV6-5	TRBJ1-2	CASSHRGTGDLCYGYTF	TGTGCCAGCAGTCATAGAGGGACAGGGGATCTTTGCTATGGCTACACCTTC
-	many	TRBV29-1	TRBJ2-2	CSVEGTARTGELFF	TGCAGCGTTGAAGGAACGGCTCGCACCGGGGAGCTGTTTTTT
-	many	TRBV19	TRBJ2-7	CASSMALSYEQYF	TGTGCCAGTAGTATGGCACTTTCCTACGAGCAGTACTTC